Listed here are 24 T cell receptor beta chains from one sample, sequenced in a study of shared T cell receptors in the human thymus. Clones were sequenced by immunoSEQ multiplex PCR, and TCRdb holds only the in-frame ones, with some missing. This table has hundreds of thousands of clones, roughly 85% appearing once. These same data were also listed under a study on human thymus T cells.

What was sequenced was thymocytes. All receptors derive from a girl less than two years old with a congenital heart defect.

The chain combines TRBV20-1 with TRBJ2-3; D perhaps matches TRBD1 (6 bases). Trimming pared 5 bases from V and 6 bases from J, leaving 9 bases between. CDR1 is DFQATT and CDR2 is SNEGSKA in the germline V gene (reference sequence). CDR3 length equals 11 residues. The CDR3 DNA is TGCAGTGCTCCCCAGGGGGATACGCAGTATTTT. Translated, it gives CSAPQGDTQYF.

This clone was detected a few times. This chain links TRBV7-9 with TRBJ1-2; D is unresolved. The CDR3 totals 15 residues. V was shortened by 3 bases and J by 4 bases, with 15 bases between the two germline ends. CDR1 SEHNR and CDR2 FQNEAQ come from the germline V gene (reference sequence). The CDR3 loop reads CASSFGINRGYGYTF. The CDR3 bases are TGTGCCAGCAGCTTCGGCATAAACCGGGGCTATGGCTACACCTTC.

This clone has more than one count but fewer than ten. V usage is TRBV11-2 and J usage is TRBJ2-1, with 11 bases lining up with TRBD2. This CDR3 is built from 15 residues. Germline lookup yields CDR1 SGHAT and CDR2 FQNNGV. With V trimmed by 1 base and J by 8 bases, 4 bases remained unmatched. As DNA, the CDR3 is TGTGCCAGCAGCTTAGCGGGACTAGCGGCCGATGAGCAGTTCTTC. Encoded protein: CASSLAGLAADEQFF.

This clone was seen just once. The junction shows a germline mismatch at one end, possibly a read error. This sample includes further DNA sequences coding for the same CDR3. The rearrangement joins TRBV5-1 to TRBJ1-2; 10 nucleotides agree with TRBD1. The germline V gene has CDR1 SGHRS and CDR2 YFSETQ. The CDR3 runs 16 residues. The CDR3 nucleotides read TGCGCAAGCAGCTCCACCCCGACAGGGGGCTACTATGGCTACACCTTC. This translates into CASSSTPTGGYYGYTF.

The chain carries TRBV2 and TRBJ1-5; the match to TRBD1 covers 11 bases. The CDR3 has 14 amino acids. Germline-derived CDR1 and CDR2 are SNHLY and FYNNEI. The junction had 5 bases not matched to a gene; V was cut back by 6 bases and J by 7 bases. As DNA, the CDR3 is TGTGCCAGCAGGGGACAGGGGGTTAGGCAGCCCCAGCATTTT. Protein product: CASRGQGVRQPQHF.

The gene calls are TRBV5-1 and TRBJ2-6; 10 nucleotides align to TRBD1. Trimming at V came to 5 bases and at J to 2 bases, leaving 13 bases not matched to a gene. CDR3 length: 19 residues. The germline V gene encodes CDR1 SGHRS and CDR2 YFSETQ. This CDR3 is CASRSPGTGVRAGANVLTF. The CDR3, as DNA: TGCGCCAGCAGAAGCCCCGGGACAGGGGTTCGGGCTGGGGCCAACGTCCTGACTTTC.

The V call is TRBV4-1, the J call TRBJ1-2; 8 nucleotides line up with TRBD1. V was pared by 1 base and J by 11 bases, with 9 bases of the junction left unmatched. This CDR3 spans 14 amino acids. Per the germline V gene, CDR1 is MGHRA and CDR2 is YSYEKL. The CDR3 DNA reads TGCGCCAGCAGCCAAGCCCCCGGACAGGGTGGGTACACCTTC. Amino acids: CASSQAPGQGGYTF.

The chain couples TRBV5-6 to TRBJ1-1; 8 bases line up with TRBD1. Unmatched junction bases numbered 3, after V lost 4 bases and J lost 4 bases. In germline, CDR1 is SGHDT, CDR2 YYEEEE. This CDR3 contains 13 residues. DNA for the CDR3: TGTGCCAGCAGCATCAGGGGGCTCACTGAAGCTTTCTTT. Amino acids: CASSIRGLTEAFF.

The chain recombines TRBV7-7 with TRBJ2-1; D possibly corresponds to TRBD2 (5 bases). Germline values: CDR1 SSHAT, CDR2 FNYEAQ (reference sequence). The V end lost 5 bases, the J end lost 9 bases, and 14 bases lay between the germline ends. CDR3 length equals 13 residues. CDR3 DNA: TGTGCCAGCAGCCCGGTGGGAAGCGGTGAGCAGTTCTTC. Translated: CASSPVGSGEQFF.

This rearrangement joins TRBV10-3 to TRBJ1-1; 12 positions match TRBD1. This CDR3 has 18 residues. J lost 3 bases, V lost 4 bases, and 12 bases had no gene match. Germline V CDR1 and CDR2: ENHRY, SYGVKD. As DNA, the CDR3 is TGTGCCATCAGTGTCCTGCGGGGACAGGGGGCGCGAGACACTGAAGCTTTCTTT. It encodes CAISVLRGQGARDTEAFF.

The CDR3 is CATSRELASGGARTYNEQFF. The CDR3 DNA is TGTGCCACCAGCAGAGAGTTAGCGAGCGGGGGGGCCAGGACCTACAATGAGCAGTTCTTC. The rearrangement links TRBV15 to TRBJ2-1; 10 bases match TRBD2. J was trimmed by 2 bases and V by 0 bases; bases with no gene match: 13. The CDR3 length is 20 residues. CDR1 and CDR2 (germline): LNHNV, YYDKDF (reference sequence).

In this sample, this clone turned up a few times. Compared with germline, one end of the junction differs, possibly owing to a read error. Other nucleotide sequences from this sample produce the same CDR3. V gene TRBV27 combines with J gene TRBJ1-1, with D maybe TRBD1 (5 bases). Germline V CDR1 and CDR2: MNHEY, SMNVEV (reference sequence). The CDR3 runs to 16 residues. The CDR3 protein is CASLQGTVEGTTEAFF. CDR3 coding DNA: TGTGCCAGCTTACAAGGGACCGTGGAGGGGACCACTGAAGCCTTCTTT.

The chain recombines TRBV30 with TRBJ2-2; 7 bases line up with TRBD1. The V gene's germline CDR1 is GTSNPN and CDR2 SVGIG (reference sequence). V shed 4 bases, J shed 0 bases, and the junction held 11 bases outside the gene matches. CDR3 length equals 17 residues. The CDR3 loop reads CAWKVEPGQSNTGELFF. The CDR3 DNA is TGTGCCTGGAAGGTAGAGCCGGGACAGTCGAACACCGGGGAGCTGTTTTTT.

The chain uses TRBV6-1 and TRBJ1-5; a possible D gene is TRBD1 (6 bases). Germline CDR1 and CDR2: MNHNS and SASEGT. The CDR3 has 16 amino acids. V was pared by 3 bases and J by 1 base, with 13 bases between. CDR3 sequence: CASSDPGQGSNQPQHF. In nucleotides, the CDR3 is TGTGCCAGCAGTGATCCGGGGCAGGGGAGCAATCAGCCCCAGCATTTT.

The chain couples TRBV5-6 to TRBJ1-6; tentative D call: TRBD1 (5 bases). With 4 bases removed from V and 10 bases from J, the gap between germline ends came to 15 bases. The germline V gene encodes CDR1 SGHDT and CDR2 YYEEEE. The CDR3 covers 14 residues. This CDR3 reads CASSQGTVGSPLHF. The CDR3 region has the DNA TGTGCCAGCAGCCAGGGAACTGTTGGGTCACCCCTCCACTTT.

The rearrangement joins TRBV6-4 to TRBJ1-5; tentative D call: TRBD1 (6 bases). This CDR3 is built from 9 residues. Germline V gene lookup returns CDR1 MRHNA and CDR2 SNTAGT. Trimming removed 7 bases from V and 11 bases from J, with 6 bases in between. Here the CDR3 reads CASTGAQHF. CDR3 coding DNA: TGTGCCAGCACAGGGGCCCAGCATTTT.

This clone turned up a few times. The CDR3 protein is CASSIGKGRGAETEAFF. The CDR3 DNA is TGTGCCAGTAGTATAGGGAAGGGAAGGGGCGCGGAAACTGAAGCTTTCTTT. V gene TRBV19 combines with J gene TRBJ1-1; weak D call: TRBD1 (5 bases). CDR1 LNHDA and CDR2 SQIVND come from the germline V gene (reference sequence). The CDR3 is made up of 17 amino acids. V was shortened by 1 base and J by 5 bases, with 20 bases between the two germline ends.

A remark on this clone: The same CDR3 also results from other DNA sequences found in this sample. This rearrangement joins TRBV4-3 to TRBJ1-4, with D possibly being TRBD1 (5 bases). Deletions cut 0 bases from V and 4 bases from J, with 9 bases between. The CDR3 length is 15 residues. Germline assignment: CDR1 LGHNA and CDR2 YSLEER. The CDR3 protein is CASSQEGGDNEKLFF. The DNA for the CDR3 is TGCGCCAGCAGCCAAGAGGGAGGGGATAATGAAAAACTGTTTTTT.

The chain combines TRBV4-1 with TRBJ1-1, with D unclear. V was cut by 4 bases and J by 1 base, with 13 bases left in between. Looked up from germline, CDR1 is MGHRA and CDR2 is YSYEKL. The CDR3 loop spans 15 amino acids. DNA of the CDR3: TGCGCCAGCAGCCCCCCAAGCCGGGAGAACACTGAAGCTTTCTTT. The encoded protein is CASSPPSRENTEAFF.

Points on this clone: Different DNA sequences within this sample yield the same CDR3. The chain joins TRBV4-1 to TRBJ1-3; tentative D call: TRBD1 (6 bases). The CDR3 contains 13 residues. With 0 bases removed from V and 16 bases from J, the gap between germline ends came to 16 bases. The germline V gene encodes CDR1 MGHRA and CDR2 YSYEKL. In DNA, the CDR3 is TGCGCCAGCAGCCAAGATGAGGAGGACAGTACCTATTTT. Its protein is CASSQDEEDSTYF.

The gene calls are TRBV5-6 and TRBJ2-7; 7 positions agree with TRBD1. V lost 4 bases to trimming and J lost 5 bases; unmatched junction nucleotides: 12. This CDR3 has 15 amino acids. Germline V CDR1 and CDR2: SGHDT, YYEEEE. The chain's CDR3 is CASSVGTALRNEQYF. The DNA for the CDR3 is TGTGCCAGCAGCGTCGGGACAGCCCTGAGGAACGAGCAGTACTTC.

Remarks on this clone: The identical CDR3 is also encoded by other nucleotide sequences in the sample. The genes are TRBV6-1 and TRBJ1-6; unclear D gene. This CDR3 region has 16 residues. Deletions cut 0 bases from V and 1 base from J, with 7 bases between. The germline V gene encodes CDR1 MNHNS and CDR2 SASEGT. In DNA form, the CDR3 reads TGTGCCAGCAGTGAAGCAAGGGAGTCCTATAATTCACCCCTCCACTTT. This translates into CASSEARESYNSPLHF.

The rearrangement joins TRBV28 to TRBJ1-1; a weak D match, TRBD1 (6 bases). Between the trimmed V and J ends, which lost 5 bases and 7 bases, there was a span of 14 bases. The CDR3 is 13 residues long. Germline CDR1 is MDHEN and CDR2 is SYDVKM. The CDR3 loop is CASSPGRGDEAFF. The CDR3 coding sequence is TGTGCCAGCAGTCCCGGGAGGGGGGATGAAGCTTTCTTT. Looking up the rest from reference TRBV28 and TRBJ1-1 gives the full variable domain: DVKVTQSSRYLVKRTGEKVFLECVQDMDHENMFWYRQDPGLGLRLIYFSYDVKMKEKGDIPEGYSVSREKKERFSLILESASTNQTSMYLCASSPGRGDEAFFGQGTRLTVV.

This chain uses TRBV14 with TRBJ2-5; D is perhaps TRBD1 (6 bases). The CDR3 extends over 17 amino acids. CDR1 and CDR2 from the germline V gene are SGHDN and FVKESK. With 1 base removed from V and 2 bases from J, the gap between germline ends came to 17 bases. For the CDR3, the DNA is TGTGCCAGCAGCCAAGTACCGGACACAGGGATACAAGAGACCCAGTACTTC. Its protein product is CASSQVPDTGIQETQYF.